This T cell receptor (beta chain) was profiled in a study of shared clonotypes between healthy human individuals. Study-wide points: Sampling used blood alone; tissue repertoires probably differ.

The V end was cut by 6 bases, the J end by 3 bases, with 13 bases between. The CDR3 runs to 14 residues. CDR1 is MNHNS, CDR2 SASEGT, per germline. In the case of this clone: Its antigen is not known.

Method: immunoSEQ multiplex PCR; TCRdb's copy keeps in-frame clones and lacks some. This table has 300,000 to 350,000 clones, around 70% appearing once. The sample consisted of memory CD4+ T cells sorted from blood. Subset here: CD45RA-negative fraction. This chain connects TRBV6-1 to TRBJ2-3, with D perhaps assigned TRBD1 or TRBD2 (6 bases each). This clonotype was sampled from a man aged 30 to 39 in good health. Here the CDR3 reads CASSALGGTDTQYF. The CDR3 DNA sequence: TGTGCCAGCAGCGCATTAGGGGGGACAGATACGCAGTATTTT.